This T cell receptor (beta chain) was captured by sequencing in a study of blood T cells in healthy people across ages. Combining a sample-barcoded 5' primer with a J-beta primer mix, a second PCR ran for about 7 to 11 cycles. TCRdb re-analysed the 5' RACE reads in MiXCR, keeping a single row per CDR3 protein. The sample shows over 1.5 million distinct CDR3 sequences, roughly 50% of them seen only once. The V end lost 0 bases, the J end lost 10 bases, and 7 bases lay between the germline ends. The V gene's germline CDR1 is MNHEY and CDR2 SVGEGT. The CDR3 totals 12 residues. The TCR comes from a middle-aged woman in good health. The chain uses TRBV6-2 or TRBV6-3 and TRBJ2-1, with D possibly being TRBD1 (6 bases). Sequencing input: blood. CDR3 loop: CASSYSTGEQFF. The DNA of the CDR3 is TGTGCCAGCAGTTACTCGACAGGCGAGCAGTTCTTC.